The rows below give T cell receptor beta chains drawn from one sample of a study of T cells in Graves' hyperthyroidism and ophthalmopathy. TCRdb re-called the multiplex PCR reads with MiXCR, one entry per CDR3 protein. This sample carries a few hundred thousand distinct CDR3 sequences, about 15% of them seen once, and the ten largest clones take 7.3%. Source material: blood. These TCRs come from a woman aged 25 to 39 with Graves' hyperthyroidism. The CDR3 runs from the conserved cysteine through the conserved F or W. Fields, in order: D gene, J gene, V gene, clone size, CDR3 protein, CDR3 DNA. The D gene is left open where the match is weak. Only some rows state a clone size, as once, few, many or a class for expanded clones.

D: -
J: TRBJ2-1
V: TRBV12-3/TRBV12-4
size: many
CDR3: CASSLTVHNEQFF
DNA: TGTGCCAGCAGCCTGACAGTGCACAATGAGCAGTTCTTC

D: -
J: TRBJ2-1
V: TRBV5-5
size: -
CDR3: CASSLDWDGSYNEQFF
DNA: TGTGCCAGCAGCTTGGATTGGGATGGCTCCTACAATGAGCAGTTCTTC

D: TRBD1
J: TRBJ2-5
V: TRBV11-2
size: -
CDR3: CASSPGDRGRETQYF
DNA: TGTGCCAGCAGCCCTGGGGACAGGGGGCGAGAGACCCAGTACTTC

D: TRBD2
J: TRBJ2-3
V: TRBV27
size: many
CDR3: CASSPASAGGGPDTQYF
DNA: TGTGCCAGCAGTCCCGCTTCGGCGGGAGGGGGCCCAGATACGCAGTATTTT

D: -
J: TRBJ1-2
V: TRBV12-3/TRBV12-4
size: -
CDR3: CASSDITGGHYGYTF
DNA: TGTGCCAGCAGTGACATTACCGGAGGGCACTATGGCTACACCTTC

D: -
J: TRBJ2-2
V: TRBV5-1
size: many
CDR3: CASSLVGSGELFF
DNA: TGCGCCAGCAGCTTGGTGGGGTCCGGGGAGCTGTTTTTT

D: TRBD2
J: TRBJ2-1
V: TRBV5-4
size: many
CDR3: CASSVLAGAGNEQFF
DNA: TGTGCCAGCAGCGTACTAGCGGGAGCGGGTAATGAGCAGTTCTTC

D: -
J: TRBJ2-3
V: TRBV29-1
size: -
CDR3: CSVGEPTDTQYF
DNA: TGCAGCGTTGGAGAGCCCACAGATACGCAGTATTTT

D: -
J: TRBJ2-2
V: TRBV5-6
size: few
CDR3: CASMSLGADTGELFF
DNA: TGTGCCAGTATGTCCCTAGGGGCTGACACCGGGGAGCTGTTTTTT

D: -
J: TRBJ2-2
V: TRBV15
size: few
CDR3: CATSRDSENTGELFF
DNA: TGTGCCACCAGCAGAGATTCCGAGAACACCGGGGAGCTGTTTTTT

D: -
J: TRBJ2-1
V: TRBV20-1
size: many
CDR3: CSASLATSSYNEQFF
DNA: TGCAGTGCTAGTTTAGCGACCAGCTCCTACAATGAGCAGTTCTTC

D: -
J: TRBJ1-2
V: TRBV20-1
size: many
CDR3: CSARAWALGYGYTF
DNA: TGCAGTGCTAGAGCATGGGCGCTGGGCTATGGCTACACCTTC

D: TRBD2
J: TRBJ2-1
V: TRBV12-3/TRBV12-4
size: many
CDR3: CASSPSGRAHEQFF
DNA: TGTGCCAGCAGCCCTAGCGGGAGGGCCCATGAGCAGTTCTTC

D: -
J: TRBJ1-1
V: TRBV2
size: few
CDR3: CASKGSGRNTEAFF
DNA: TGTGCCAGCAAAGGGTCAGGGAGGAACACTGAAGCTTTCTTT

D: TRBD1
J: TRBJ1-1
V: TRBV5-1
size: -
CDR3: CASSLRTGGMNTEAFF
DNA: TGCGCCAGCAGCTTGCGGACAGGGGGCATGAACACTGAAGCTTTCTTT

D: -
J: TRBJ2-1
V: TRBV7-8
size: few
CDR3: CASSPVSESYNEQFF
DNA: TGTGCCAGCAGCCCCGTTTCGGAGTCATACAATGAGCAGTTCTTC

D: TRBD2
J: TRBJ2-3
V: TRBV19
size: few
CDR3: CASSMGRHGRGPDTQYF
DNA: TGTGCCAGTAGTATGGGACGGCACGGGAGGGGTCCAGATACGCAGTATTTT

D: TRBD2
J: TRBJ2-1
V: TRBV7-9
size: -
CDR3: CASRPKGGTSPGGAYNEQFF
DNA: TGTGCCAGCAGGCCTAAAGGCGGGACTAGCCCGGGGGGGGCCTACAATGAGCAGTTCTTC

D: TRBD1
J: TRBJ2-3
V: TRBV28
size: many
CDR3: CASSSTPGQGVDTQYF
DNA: TGTGCCAGCAGTTCCACCCCAGGACAGGGTGTAGATACGCAGTATTTT

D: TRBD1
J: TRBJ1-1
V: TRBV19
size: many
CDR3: CASRIGTGSWNTEAFF
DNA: TGTGCCAGTAGGATCGGGACAGGGTCCTGGAACACTGAAGCTTTCTTT

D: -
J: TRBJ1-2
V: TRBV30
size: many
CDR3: CAWSGITNYGYTF
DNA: TGTGCCTGGAGTGGGATTACTAACTATGGCTACACCTTC

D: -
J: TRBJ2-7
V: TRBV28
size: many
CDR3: CASSLGYYEQYF
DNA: TGTGCCAGCAGTTTAGGCTACTACGAGCAGTACTTC

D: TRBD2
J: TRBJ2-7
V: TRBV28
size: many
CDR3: CASSGLAGVFAEQYF
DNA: TGTGCCAGCAGCGGGCTAGCGGGAGTATTTGCCGAGCAGTACTTC

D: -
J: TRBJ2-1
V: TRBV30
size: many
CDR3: CAWSPYYYNEQFF
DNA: TGTGCCTGGAGTCCGTATTATTACAATGAGCAGTTCTTC

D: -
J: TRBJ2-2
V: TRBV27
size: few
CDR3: CASSLRGTVHGELFF
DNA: TGTGCCAGCAGTTTACGGGGGACAGTTCACGGGGAGCTGTTTTTT

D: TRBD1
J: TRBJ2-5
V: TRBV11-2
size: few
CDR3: CASSLGTGATGTQYF
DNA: TGTGCCAGCAGTTTGGGGACAGGGGCCACCGGGACCCAGTACTTC

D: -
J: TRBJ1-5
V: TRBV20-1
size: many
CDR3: CSAGGGNQPQHF
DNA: TGCTCAGCGGGGGGGGGCAATCAGCCCCAGCATTTT

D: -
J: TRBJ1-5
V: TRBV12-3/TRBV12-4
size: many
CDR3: CASSFRTVVNQPQHF
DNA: TGTGCCAGCAGTTTCCGGACAGTGGTTAATCAGCCCCAGCATTTT

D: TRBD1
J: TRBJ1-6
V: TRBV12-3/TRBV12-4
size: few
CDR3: CASSLGTGFHNSPLHF
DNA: TGTGCCAGCAGTCTTGGGACAGGGTTCCATAATTCACCCCTCCACTTT

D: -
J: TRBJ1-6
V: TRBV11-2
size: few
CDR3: CASSLESGRSSSYNSPLHF
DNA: TGTGCCAGCAGCTTAGAATCGGGACGGAGTAGCTCCTATAATTCACCCCTCCACTTT

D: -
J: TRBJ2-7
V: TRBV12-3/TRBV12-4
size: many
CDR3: CASSGSTDYEQYF
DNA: TGTGCCAGCAGTGGGAGTACCGACTACGAGCAGTACTTC